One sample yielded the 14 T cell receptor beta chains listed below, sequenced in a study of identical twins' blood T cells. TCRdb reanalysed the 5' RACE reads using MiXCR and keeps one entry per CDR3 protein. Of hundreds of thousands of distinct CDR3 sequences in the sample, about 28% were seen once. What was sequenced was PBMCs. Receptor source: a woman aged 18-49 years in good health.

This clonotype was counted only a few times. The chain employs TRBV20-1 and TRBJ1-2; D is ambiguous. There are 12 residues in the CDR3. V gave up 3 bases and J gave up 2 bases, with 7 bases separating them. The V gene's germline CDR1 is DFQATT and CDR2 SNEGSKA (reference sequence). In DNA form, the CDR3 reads TGCAGTGCTAGGGTGGGCAACTATGGCTACACCTTC. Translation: CSARVGNYGYTF.

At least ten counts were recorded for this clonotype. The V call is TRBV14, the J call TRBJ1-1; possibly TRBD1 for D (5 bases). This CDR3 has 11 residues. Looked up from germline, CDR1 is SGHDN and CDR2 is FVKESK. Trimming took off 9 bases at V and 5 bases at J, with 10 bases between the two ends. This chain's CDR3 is CARGDGTEAFF. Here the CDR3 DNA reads TGTGCCAGAGGGGACGGTACTGAAGCTTTCTTT.

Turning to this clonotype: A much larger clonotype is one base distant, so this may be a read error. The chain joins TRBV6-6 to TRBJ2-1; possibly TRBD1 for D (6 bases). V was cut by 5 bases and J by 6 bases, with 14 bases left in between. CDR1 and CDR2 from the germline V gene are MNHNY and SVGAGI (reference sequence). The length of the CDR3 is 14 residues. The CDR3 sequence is CASSPLLDSNEQFF. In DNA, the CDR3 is TGTGCCAGCAGTCCACTACTGGACAGCAATGAGCAGTTCTTC.

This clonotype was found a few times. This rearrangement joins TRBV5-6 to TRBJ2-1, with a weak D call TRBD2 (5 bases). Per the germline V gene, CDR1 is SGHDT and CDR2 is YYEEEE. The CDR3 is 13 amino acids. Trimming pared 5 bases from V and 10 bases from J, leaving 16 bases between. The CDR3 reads CASSSGLWFEQFF. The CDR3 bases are TGTGCCAGCAGTTCAGGACTTTGGTTCGAGCAGTTCTTC.

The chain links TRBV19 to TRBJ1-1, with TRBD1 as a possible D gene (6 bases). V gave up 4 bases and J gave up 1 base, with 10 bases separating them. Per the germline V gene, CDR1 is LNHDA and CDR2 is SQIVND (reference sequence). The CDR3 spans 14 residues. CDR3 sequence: CASSTQGPNTEAFF. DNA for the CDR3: TGTGCCAGTAGTACCCAGGGGCCGAACACTGAAGCTTTCTTT.

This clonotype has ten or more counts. This chain's CDR3 is CASSPLGQGRIDGYTF. In nucleotides, the CDR3 is TGTGCCAGCAGCCCACTCGGACAGGGGCGCATTGATGGCTACACCTTC. The chain has TRBV9 and TRBJ1-2; 9 nucleotides line up with TRBD1. Germline V gene lookup returns CDR1 SGDLS and CDR2 YYNGEE. Losses at the gene ends were 4 bases for V and 6 bases for J; bases not matched to a gene: 13. CDR3 length equals 16 residues.

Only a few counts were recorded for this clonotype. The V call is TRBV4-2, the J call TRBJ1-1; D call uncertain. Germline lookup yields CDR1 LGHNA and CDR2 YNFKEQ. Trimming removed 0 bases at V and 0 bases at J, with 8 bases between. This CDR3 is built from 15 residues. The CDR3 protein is CASSQDRAMNTEAFF. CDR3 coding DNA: TGTGCCAGCAGCCAAGACCGAGCTATGAACACTGAAGCTTTCTTT.

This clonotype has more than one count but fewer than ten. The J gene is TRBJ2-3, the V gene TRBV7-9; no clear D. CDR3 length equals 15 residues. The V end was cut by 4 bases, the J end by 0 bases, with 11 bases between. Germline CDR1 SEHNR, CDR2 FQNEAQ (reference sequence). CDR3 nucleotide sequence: TGTGCCAGCAGCTCCCCAGAGCGTAGCACAGATACGCAGTATTTT. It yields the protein CASSSPERSTDTQYF.

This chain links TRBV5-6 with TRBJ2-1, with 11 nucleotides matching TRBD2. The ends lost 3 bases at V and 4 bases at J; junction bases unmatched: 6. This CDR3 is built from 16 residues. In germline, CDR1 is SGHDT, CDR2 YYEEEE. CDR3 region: CASSYGLAGVYNEQFF. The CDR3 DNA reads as TGTGCCAGCAGCTATGGACTAGCGGGTGTTTACAATGAGCAGTTCTTC.

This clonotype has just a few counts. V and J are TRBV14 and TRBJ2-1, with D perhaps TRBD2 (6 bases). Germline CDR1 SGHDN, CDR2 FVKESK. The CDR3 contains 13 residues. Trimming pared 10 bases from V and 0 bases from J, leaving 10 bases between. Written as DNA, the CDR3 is TGTGCCATCGTAGCGGCCTCCTACAATGAGCAGTTCTTC. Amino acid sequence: CAIVAASYNEQFF.

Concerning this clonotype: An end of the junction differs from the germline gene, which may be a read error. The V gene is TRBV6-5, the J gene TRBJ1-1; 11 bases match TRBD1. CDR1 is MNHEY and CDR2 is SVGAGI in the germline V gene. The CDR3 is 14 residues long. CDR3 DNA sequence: TGTGCCAACAGTAGGACAGGGGGCGTCGCTGAAGCTTTCTTT. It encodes CANSRTGGVAEAFF.

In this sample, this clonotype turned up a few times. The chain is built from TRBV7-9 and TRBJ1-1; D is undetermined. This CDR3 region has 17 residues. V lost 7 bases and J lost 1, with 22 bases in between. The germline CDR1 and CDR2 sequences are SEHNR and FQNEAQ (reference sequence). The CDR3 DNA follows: TGTGCCAGCATTCTCCCCCGGGGTCGGTTAGGGAACACTGAAGCTTTCTTT. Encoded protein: CASILPRGRLGNTEAFF.

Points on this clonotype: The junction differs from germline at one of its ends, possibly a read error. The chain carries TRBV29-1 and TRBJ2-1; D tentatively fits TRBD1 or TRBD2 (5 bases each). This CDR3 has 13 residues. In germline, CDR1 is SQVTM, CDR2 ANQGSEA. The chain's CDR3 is CSVVRGSYNEEFF. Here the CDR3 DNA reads TGCAGCGTTGTGAGGGGCTCCTACAATGAGGAGTTCTTC.

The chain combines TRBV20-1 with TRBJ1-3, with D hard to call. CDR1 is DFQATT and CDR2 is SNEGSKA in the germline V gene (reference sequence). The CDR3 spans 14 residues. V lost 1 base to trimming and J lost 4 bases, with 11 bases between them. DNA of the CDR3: TGCAGTGCTAGAGCCCCCGGGGTCGGAAACACCATATATTTT. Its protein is CSARAPGVGNTIYF.